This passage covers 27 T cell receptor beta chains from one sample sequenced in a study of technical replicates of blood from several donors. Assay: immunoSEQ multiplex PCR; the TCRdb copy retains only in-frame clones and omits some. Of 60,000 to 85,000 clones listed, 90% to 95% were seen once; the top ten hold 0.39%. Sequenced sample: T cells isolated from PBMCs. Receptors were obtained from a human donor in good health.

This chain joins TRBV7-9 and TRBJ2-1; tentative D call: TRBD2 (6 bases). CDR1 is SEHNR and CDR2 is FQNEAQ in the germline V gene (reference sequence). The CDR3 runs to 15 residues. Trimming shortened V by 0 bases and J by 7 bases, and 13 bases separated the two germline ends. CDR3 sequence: CASSLAEGITNEQFF. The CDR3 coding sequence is TGTGCCAGCAGCTTAGCGGAGGGGATTACGAATGAGCAGTTCTTC.

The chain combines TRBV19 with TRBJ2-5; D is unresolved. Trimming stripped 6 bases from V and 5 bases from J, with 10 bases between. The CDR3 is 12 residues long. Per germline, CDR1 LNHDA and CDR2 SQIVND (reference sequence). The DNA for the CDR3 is TGTGCCAGTAGCGACTTATGGGAGACCCAGTACTTC. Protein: CASSDLWETQYF. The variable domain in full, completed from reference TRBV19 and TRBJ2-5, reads DGGITQSPKYLFRKEGQNVTLSCEQNLNHDAMYWYRQDPGQGLRLIYYSQIVNDFQKGDIAEGYSVSREKKESFPLTVTSAQKNPTAFYLCASSDLWETQYFGPGTRLLVL.

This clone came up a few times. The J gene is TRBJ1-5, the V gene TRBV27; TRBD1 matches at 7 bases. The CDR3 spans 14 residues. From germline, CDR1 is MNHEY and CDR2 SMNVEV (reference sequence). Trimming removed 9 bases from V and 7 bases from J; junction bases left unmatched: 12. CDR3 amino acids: CASRQGLDQQPQHF. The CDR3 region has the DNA TGTGCCAGTCGACAGGGCTTGGATCAGCAGCCCCAGCATTTT.

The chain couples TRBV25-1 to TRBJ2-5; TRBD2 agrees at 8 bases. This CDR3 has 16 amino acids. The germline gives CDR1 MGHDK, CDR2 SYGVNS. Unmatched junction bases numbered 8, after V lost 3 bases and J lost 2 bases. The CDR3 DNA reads TGTGCCAGCAGTGACCCCACCGGACTAGCTCAAGAGACCCAGTACTTC. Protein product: CASSDPTGLAQETQYF. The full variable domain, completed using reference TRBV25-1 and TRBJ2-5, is EADIYQTPRYLVIGTGKKITLECSQTMGHDKMYWYQQDPGMELHLIHYSYGVNSTEKGDLSSESTVSRIRTEHFPLTLESARPSHTSQYLCASSDPTGLAQETQYFGPGTRLLVL.

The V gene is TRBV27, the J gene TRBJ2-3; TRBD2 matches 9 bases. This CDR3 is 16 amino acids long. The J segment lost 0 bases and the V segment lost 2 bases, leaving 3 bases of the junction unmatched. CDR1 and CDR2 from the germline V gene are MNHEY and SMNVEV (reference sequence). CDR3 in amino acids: CASSLEAGGSTDTQYF. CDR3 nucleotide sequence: TGTGCCAGCAGTTTAGAAGCGGGAGGAAGCACAGATACGCAGTATTTT.

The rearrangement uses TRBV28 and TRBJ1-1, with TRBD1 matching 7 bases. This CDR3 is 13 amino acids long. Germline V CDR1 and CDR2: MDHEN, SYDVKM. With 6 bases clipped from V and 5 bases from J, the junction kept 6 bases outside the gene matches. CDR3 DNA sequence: TGTGCCAGCAGCTCCAGGGGGATGACTGAAGCTTTCTTT. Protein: CASSSRGMTEAFF.

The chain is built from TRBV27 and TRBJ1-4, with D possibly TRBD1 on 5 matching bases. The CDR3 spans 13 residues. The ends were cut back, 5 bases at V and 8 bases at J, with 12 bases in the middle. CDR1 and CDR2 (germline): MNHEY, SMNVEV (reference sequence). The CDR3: CASSRGLGEKLFF. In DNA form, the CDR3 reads TGTGCCAGCAGTCGGGGACTAGGGGAAAAACTGTTTTTT.

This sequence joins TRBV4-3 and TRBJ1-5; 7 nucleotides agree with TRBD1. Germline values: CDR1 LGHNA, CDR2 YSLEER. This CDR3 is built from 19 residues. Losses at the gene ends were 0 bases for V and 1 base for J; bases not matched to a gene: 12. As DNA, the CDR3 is TGCGCCAGCAGCCAAGATTGGGGCAAAAGGGGGCTAAGCAATCAGCCCCAGCATTTT. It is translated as CASSQDWGKRGLSNQPQHF.

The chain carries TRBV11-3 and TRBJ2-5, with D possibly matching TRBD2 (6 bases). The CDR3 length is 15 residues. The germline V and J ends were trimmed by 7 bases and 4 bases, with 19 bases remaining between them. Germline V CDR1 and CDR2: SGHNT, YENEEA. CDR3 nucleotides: TGTGCCAGCAACCCCGCCGGGAGTATGACAGAGACCCAGTACTTC. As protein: CASNPAGSMTETQYF.

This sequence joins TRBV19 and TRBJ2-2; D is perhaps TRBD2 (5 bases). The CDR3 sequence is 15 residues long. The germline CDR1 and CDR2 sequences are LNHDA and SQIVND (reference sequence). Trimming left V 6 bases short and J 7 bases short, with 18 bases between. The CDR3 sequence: CASSRTRTAGGELFF. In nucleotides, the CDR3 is TGTGCCAGTAGCAGAACCAGGACTGCTGGCGGGGAGCTGTTTTTT. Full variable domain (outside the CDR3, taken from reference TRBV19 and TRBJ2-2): DGGITQSPKYLFRKEGQNVTLSCEQNLNHDAMYWYRQDPGQGLRLIYYSQIVNDFQKGDIAEGYSVSREKKESFPLTVTSAQKNPTAFYLCASSRTRTAGGELFFGEGSRLTVL.

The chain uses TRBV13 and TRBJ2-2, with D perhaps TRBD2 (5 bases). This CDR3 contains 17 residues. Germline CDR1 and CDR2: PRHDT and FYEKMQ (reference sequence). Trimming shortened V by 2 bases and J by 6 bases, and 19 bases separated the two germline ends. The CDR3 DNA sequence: TGTGCCAGCAGCTTAAGATTCGAGGGAGAAGGCGCCGGGGAGCTGTTTTTT. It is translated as CASSLRFEGEGAGELFF.

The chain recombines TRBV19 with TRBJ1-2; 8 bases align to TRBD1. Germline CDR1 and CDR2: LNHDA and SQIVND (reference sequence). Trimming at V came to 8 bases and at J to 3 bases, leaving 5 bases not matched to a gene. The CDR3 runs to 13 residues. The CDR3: CASHYRGDYGYTF. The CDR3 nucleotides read TGTGCCAGTCATTACAGGGGGGACTATGGCTACACCTTC.

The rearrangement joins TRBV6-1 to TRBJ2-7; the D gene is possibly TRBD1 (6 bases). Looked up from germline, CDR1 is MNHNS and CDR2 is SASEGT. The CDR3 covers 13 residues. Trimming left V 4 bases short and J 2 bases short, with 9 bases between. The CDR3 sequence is CASSAQGPYEQYF. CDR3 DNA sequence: TGTGCCAGCAGTGCACAGGGCCCCTACGAGCAGTACTTC.

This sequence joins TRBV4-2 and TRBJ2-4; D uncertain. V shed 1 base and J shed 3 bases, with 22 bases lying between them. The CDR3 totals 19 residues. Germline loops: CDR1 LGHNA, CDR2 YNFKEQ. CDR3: CASSQVNLRSLNLKNIQYF. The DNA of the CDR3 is TGTGCCAGCAGCCAAGTCAACCTTAGAAGCCTCAACCTCAAAAACATTCAGTACTTC.

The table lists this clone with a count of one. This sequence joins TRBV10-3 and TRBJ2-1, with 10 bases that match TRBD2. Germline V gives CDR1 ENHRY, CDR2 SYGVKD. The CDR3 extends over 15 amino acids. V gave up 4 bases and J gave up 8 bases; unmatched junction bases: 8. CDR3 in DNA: TGTGCCATCAGTGGGGCTAGCGGGAGCAACGATGAGCAGTTCTTC. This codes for CAISGASGSNDEQFF.

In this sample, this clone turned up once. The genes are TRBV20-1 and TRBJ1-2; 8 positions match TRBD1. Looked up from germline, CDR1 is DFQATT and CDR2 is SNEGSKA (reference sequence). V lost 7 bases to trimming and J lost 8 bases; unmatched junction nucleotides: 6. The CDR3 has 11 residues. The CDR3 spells CSGQGAGGYTF. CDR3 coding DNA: TGCAGTGGGCAGGGGGCGGGAGGCTACACCTTC.

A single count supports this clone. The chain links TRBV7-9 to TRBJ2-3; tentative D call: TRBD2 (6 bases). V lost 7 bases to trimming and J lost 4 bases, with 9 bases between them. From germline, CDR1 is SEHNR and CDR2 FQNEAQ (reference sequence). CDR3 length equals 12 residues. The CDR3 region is CASTERADTQYF. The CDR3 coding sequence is TGTGCCAGCACCGAGCGGGCAGATACGCAGTATTTT.

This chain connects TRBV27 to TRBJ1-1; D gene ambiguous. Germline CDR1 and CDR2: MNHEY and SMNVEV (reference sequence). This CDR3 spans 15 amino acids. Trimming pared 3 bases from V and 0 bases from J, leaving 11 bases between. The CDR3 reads CASSFSGQMNTEAFF. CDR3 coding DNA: TGTGCCAGCAGTTTCAGCGGGCAGATGAACACTGAAGCTTTCTTT.

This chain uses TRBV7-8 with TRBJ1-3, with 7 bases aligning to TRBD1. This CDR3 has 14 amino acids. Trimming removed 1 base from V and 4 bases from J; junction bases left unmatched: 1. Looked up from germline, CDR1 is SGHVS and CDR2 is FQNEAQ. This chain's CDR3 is CASSLGTGGNTIYF. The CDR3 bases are TGTGCCAGCAGCTTAGGGACAGGCGGAAACACCATATATTTT.

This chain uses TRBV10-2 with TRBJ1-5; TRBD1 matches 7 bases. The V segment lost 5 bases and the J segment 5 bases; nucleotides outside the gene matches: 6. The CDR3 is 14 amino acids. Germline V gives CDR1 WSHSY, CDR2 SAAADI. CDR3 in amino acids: CASSLDRADQPQHF. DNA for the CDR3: TGCGCCAGCAGTTTAGACAGGGCCGATCAGCCCCAGCATTTT.

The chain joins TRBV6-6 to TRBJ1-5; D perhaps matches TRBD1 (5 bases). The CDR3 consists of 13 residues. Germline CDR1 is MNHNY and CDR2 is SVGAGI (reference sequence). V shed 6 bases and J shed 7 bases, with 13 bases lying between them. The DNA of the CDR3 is TGTGCCAGCAGACCCAGGGAAGAGCAGCCCCAGCATTTT. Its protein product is CASRPREEQPQHF.

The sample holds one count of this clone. In DNA, the CDR3 is TGTGCCAGCAGCCAACCAGGGAGGATTTACGAGCAGTACTTC. Its translation is CASSQPGRIYEQYF. V gene TRBV14 combines with J gene TRBJ2-7, with a tentative D call TRBD2 (6 bases). This CDR3 region has 14 residues. Germline CDR1 reads SGHDN; CDR2 reads FVKESK. V lost 2 bases, J lost 4 bases, and 12 bases lay in between.

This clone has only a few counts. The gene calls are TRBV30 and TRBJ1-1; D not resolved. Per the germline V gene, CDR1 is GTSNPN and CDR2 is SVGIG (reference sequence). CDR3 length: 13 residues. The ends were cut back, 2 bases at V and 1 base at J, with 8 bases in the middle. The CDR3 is CAWSQSGNTEAFF. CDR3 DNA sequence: TGTGCCTGGAGTCAATCAGGGAACACTGAAGCTTTCTTT. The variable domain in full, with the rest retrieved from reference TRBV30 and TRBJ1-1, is SQTIHQWPATLVQPVGSPLSLECTVEGTSNPNLYWYRQAAGRGLQLLFYSVGIGQISSEVPQNLSASRPQDRQFILSSKKLLLSDSGFYLCAWSQSGNTEAFFGQGTRLTVV.

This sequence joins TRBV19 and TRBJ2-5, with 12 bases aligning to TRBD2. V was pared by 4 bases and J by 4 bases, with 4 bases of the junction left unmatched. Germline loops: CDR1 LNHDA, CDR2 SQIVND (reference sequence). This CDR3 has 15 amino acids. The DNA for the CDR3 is TGTGCCAGTAGTACTAGCGGGAGGGCCCCAGAGACCCAGTACTTC. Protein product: CASSTSGRAPETQYF.

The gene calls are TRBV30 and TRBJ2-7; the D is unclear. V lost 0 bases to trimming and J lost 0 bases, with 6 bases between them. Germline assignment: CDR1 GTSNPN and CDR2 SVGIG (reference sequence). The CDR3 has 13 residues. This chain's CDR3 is CAWSVALSYEQYF. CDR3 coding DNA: TGTGCCTGGAGTGTAGCTCTCTCCTACGAGCAGTACTTC.

CDR3 DNA sequence: TGTGCCAGCAGCTCTTGGGACAGGGAGAGTTATGGCTACACCTTC. It codes for CASSSWDRESYGYTF. This chain joins TRBV7-9 and TRBJ1-2; 9 positions match TRBD1. CDR1 is SEHNR, CDR2 FQNEAQ, per germline (reference sequence). J was trimmed by 5 bases and V by 4 bases; bases with no gene match: 8. The CDR3 spans 15 residues. Complete variable domain (other parts from reference TRBV7-9 and TRBJ1-2): DTGVSQNPRHKITKRGQNVTFRCDPISEHNRLYWYRQTLGQGPEFLTYFQNEAQLEKSRLLSDRFSAERPKGSFSTLEIQRTEQGDSAMYLCASSSWDRESYGYTFGSGTRLTVV.

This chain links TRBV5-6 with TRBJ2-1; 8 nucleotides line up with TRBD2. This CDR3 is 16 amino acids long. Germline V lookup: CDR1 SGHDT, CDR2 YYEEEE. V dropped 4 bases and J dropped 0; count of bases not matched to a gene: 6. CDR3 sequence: CASSGLAPSSYNEQFF. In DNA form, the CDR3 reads TGTGCCAGCAGCGGACTAGCCCCGAGCTCCTACAATGAGCAGTTCTTC.